Following are 28 T cell receptor beta chains from one sample sequenced in a study of blood T cell repertoires in COVID-19. The protocol was immunoSEQ multiplex PCR, while the TCRdb copy is restricted to in-frame clones and leaves out a portion. The table shows about 80,000 clones, with 91% occurring only once. Sequencing was carried out using peripheral blood. These receptors came from a woman in her 50s in a cohort sampled during active COVID-19.

J is TRBJ2-7 and V is TRBV28; D gene unclear. The CDR3 has 13 residues. CDR1 MDHEN and CDR2 SYDVKM come from the germline V gene. The germline V and J ends were trimmed by 5 bases and 2 bases, with 10 bases remaining between them. The CDR3 reads CASSPGGPYEQYF. The CDR3 bases are TGTGCCAGCAGTCCAGGTGGGCCCTACGAGCAGTACTTC.

The chain has TRBV7-8 and TRBJ2-5, with a tentative D call TRBD2 (5 bases). Germline V lookup: CDR1 SGHVS, CDR2 FQNEAQ. V was clipped by 0 bases and J by 4 bases, with 18 bases between them. The CDR3 loop spans 17 amino acids. The CDR3 coding sequence is TGTGCCAGCAGCTTAGCGAAGATTTCGGGGTTCCTAGAGACCCAGTACTTC. It codes for CASSLAKISGFLETQYF.

V gene TRBV7-9 combines with J gene TRBJ2-5, with TRBD2 matching 8 bases. CDR3 length: 13 residues. Germline V lookup: CDR1 SEHNR, CDR2 FQNEAQ (reference sequence). The ends lost 4 bases at V and 4 bases at J; junction bases unmatched: 2. The CDR3 region is CASSSSGGETQYF. The DNA of the CDR3 is TGTGCCAGCAGCTCGAGCGGGGGAGAGACCCAGTACTTC. Based on the CDR3 plus reference TRBV7-9 and TRBJ2-5, the full variable domain is DTGVSQNPRHKITKRGQNVTFRCDPISEHNRLYWYRQTLGQGPEFLTYFQNEAQLEKSRLLSDRFSAERPKGSFSTLEIQRTEQGDSAMYLCASSSSGGETQYFGPGTRLLVL.

The chain couples TRBV3-1 (or the pseudogene TRBV3-2) to TRBJ2-7; 10 bases align to TRBD1. From germline, CDR1 is LGHDT and CDR2 YNNKEL (reference sequence). V was pared by 4 bases and J by 5 bases, with 11 bases of the junction left unmatched. CDR3 length equals 16 residues. The CDR3 region has the DNA TGTGCCAGCAGCCCTATCGAGGGACAGGGGTACGACGAGCAGTACTTC. Translated, it gives CASSPIEGQGYDEQYF.

The V gene is TRBV11-2, the J gene TRBJ2-5; D unresolved. The germline V gene has CDR1 SGHAT and CDR2 FQNNGV. V was shortened by 3 bases and J by 5 bases, with 10 bases between the two germline ends. The CDR3 is 13 residues long. The DNA of the CDR3 is TGTGCCAGCAGCTTTCAGGTTCGGGAGACCCAGTACTTC. The encoded protein is CASSFQVRETQYF.

There are a few counts of this clone. The V gene is TRBV13, the J gene TRBJ1-6, with 10 bases lining up with TRBD1. The CDR3 sequence is 14 residues long. V was pared by 5 bases and J by 10 bases, with 5 bases of the junction left unmatched. Germline lookup yields CDR1 PRHDT and CDR2 FYEKMQ (reference sequence). CDR3 protein: CASSKTGGESPLHF. For the CDR3, the DNA is TGTGCCAGCAGCAAGACAGGGGGCGAATCACCCCTCCACTTT.

Here the CDR3 DNA reads TGCGCCAGCAGTTCCTCTAGCGGGCTTACCTACAATGAGCAGTTCTTC. It yields the protein CASSSSSGLTYNEQFF. V usage is TRBV10-2 and J usage is TRBJ2-1; TRBD2 agrees at 8 bases. Germline V gene sequence: CDR1 WSHSY, CDR2 SAAADI. The J segment lost 2 bases and the V segment lost 5 bases, leaving 8 bases of the junction unmatched. The CDR3 has 16 amino acids.

This chain's CDR3 is CASSEPPGGGFGIQYF. Here the CDR3 DNA reads TGTGCCAGCAGTGAACCCCCTGGCGGGGGCTTTGGCATTCAGTACTTC. The rearrangement joins TRBV6-1 to TRBJ2-4, with TRBD2 as a possible D gene (7 bases). The CDR3 spans 16 residues. V was clipped by 2 bases and J by 9 bases, with 20 bases between them. Germline assignment: CDR1 MNHNS and CDR2 SASEGT.

The V gene is TRBV7-3, the J gene TRBJ2-1, with 12 nucleotides matching TRBD2. V shed 7 bases and J 7 bases; nucleotides not matched to a gene: 8. Germline CDR1 and CDR2: SGHTA and FQGTGA. There are 15 residues in the CDR3. The CDR3 coding sequence is TGTGCCAGCACCCTAGCGGGGGGGCTTTTGAATGAGCAGTTCTTC. Its protein product is CASTLAGGLLNEQFF.

The chain has TRBV6-5 and TRBJ2-7; 8 bases line up with TRBD1. V gave up 6 bases and J gave up 3 bases; unmatched junction bases: 7. CDR3 size: 14 residues. Germline V gene lookup returns CDR1 MNHEY and CDR2 SVGAGI. Here the CDR3 DNA reads TGTGCCAGCAGCACCGGGACAGGTATCTACGAGCAGTACTTC. Its protein product is CASSTGTGIYEQYF.

This chain connects TRBV5-6 to TRBJ1-3; D is unclear. The CDR3 extends over 15 amino acids. Deletions cut 1 base from V and 1 base from J, with 9 bases between. Germline CDR1 reads SGHDT; CDR2 reads YYEEEE. The CDR3 sequence: CASSLTAGSGNTIYF. The CDR3 DNA is TGTGCCAGCAGCTTGACTGCGGGTTCTGGAAACACCATATATTTT.

V is TRBV9 and J is TRBJ2-5; the D is unclear. Trimming removed 0 bases at V and 5 bases at J, with 11 bases between. The CDR3 has 14 amino acids. Germline lookup yields CDR1 SGDLS and CDR2 YYNGEE. CDR3 in DNA: TGTGCCAGCAGCGTAGGGTACAGTCGGGAGACCCAGTACTTC. Amino acids: CASSVGYSRETQYF.

V gene TRBV2 combines with J gene TRBJ1-6; D perhaps matches TRBD1 (6 bases). Trimming shortened V by 3 bases and J by 6 bases, and 9 bases separated the two germline ends. Germline CDR1 SNHLY, CDR2 FYNNEI. The CDR3 is made up of 14 amino acids. As DNA, the CDR3 is TGTGCCAGCAGTGAGAAACAGGGTAATTCACCCCTCCACTTT. It translates to CASSEKQGNSPLHF.

The V call is TRBV5-1, the J call TRBJ2-7; TRBD1 might be the D (6 bases). This CDR3 region has 15 residues. Per germline, CDR1 SGHRS and CDR2 YFSETQ. V lost 1 base to trimming and J lost 2 bases, with 13 bases between them. CDR3 nucleotide sequence: TGCGCCAGCAGCTTGAGGGGGACACCCACCTACGAGCAGTACTTC. It specifies CASSLRGTPTYEQYF.

The V and J genes are TRBV2 and TRBJ1-5; D possibly corresponds to TRBD1 (5 bases). Germline assignment: CDR1 SNHLY and CDR2 FYNNEI. Trimming took off 6 bases at V and 3 bases at J, with 12 bases between the two ends. The CDR3 contains 14 residues. The CDR3 nucleotides read TGTGCCAGCAGGGAAAACAGGAACAATCAGCCCCAGCATTTT. The encoded protein is CASRENRNNQPQHF.

This chain links TRBV4-2 with TRBJ2-5, with a weak D call TRBD2 (6 bases). Germline assignment: CDR1 LGHNA and CDR2 YNFKEQ. Trimming pared 1 base from V and 5 bases from J, leaving 11 bases between. The CDR3 has 14 amino acids. The CDR3 loop is CASSQGRERETQYF. The CDR3 DNA is TGTGCCAGCAGCCAAGGACGGGAGCGGGAGACCCAGTACTTC.

This chain links TRBV5-1 with TRBJ2-7; 9 bases fit TRBD2. There are 15 residues in the CDR3. Trimming took 0 bases from V and 4 from J; bases not matched to a gene: 5. Germline V lookup: CDR1 SGHRS, CDR2 YFSETQ. This chain's CDR3 is CASSLAGTSLYEQYF. The CDR3 DNA follows: TGCGCCAGCAGCTTGGCGGGGACTAGCCTGTACGAGCAGTACTTC. Drawing the rest from reference TRBV5-1 and TRBJ2-7, the complete variable domain is KAGVTQTPRYLIKTRGQQVTLSCSPISGHRSVSWYQQTPGQGLQFLFEYFSETQRNKGNFPGRFSGRQFSNSRSEMNVSTLELGDSALYLCASSLAGTSLYEQYFGPGTRLTVT.

The chain carries TRBV7-9 and TRBJ2-7; tentative D call: TRBD1 (6 bases). This CDR3 comprises 14 residues. CDR1 and CDR2 (germline): SEHNR, FQNEAQ (reference sequence). Between the trimmed V and J ends, which lost 5 bases and 5 bases, there was a span of 16 bases. CDR3 loop: CASSLTGFLNEQYF. CDR3 coding DNA: TGTGCCAGCAGCCTTACAGGGTTCTTAAACGAGCAGTACTTC.

The chain has TRBV7-2 and TRBJ1-4, with 10 bases fitting TRBD1. This CDR3 contains 15 residues. Trimming took 4 bases from V and 8 from J; bases not matched to a gene: 7. CDR1 is SGHTA, CDR2 FQGNSA, per germline. The CDR3 DNA follows: TGTGCCAGCAGCTCCTGGGACAGGGGAGGGGAAAAACTGTTTTTT. It is translated as CASSSWDRGGEKLFF. The full variable domain, rest sourced from reference TRBV7-2 and TRBJ1-4, is GAGVSQSPSNKVTEKGKDVELRCDPISGHTALYWYRQSLGQGLEFLIYFQGNSAPDKSGLPSDRFSAERTGGSVSTLTIQRTQQEDSAVYLCASSSWDRGGEKLFFGSGTQLSVL.

This chain uses TRBV3-1 (or the pseudogene TRBV3-2) with TRBJ2-2, with D perhaps matching TRBD1 (5 bases). The CDR3 is 14 residues long. Germline V lookup: CDR1 LGHDT, CDR2 YNNKEL (reference sequence). The germline V and J ends were trimmed by 0 bases and 7 bases, with 9 bases remaining between them. The CDR3 DNA sequence: TGTGCCAGCAGCCAAGAAGGGGCTAGCGGGGAGCTGTTTTTT. This codes for CASSQEGASGELFF.

This chain connects TRBV27 to TRBJ1-6; 8 bases match TRBD1. Germline lookup yields CDR1 MNHEY and CDR2 SMNVEV (reference sequence). V dropped 1 base and J dropped 10; count of bases not matched to a gene: 9. This CDR3 has 16 amino acids. The DNA of the CDR3 is TGTGCCAGCAGTTTATTGCCAGGGGGCGCGGGGTCACCCCTCCACTTT. Translation gives CASSLLPGGAGSPLHF.

The chain carries TRBV6-4 and TRBJ1-2; 8 bases line up with TRBD1. With V trimmed by 4 bases and J by 5 bases, 6 bases remained unmatched. The CDR3 consists of 14 residues. Looked up from germline, CDR1 is MRHNA and CDR2 is SNTAGT. DNA of the CDR3: TGTGCCAGCAGTGCCGTGACAGGGGATTATGGCTACACCTTC. Its translation is CASSAVTGDYGYTF.

This chain connects TRBV3-1 (or the pseudogene TRBV3-2) to TRBJ2-3, with 9 bases that match TRBD2. The CDR3 contains 15 residues. The trim removed 1 base at V and 11 bases at J, leaving 10 bases unmatched. Germline lookup yields CDR1 LGHDT and CDR2 YNNKEL (reference sequence). The DNA of the CDR3 is TGTGCCAGCAGCCAAGTAGCGGGAGTGCAGACCAAGCAGTATTTT. Protein: CASSQVAGVQTKQYF.

The chain combines TRBV5-1 with TRBJ2-3; 8 nucleotides align to TRBD2. The germline V gene encodes CDR1 SGHRS and CDR2 YFSETQ. V lost 3 bases, J lost 3 bases, and 3 bases stayed unmatched. The CDR3 runs to 14 residues. In nucleotides, the CDR3 is TGCGCCAGCAGCTCCGCGGGGGGAACAGATACGCAGTATTTT. Its translation: CASSSAGGTDTQYF.

The chain joins TRBV11-2 to TRBJ2-7, with a weak D call TRBD1 (6 bases). Per germline, CDR1 SGHAT and CDR2 FQNNGV. This CDR3 comprises 14 residues. Trimming left V 1 base short and J 6 bases short, with 13 bases between. DNA for the CDR3: TGTGCCAGCAGCTTAGCGGGGTTCAGGGGCGAGCAGTACTTC. It is translated as CASSLAGFRGEQYF.

The genes are TRBV5-1 and TRBJ2-2; the D gene is possibly TRBD2 (6 bases). Trimming pared 0 bases from V and 1 base from J, leaving 7 bases between. This CDR3 is 15 amino acids long. The germline gives CDR1 SGHRS, CDR2 YFSETQ. In DNA, the CDR3 is TGCGCCAGCAGCTTGGACGGGAGGAACACCGGGGAGCTGTTTTTT. It translates to CASSLDGRNTGELFF.

Details on this clone: The sample has other DNA sequences that encode this CDR3 too. CDR3 amino acids: CASSLTGNTEAFF. The DNA of the CDR3 is TGTGCCAGCAGTTTAACAGGGAACACTGAAGCTTTCTTT. The chain combines TRBV12-3 or TRBV12-4 with TRBJ1-1; a weak D match, TRBD1 (5 bases). V was cut by 2 bases and J by 1 base, with 5 bases left in between. The CDR3 length is 13 residues.

This rearrangement joins TRBV28 to TRBJ2-2; 13 nucleotides line up with TRBD2. This CDR3 spans 18 amino acids. Germline trimming cut 5 bases from V and 2 bases from J; bases unmatched to any gene: 8. Germline-derived CDR1 and CDR2 are MDHEN and SYDVKM. The chain's CDR3 is CASSIWTSGSVNTGELFF. DNA of the CDR3: TGTGCCAGCAGTATCTGGACTAGCGGGAGTGTAAACACCGGGGAGCTGTTTTTT.